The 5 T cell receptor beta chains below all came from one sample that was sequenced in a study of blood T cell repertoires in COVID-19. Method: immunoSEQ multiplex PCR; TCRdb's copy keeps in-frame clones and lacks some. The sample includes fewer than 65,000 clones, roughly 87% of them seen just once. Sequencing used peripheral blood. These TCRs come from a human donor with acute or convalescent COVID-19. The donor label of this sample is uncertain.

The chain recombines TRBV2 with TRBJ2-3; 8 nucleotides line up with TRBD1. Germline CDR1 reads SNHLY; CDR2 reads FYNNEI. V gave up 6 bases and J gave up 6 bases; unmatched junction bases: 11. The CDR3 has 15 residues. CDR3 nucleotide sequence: TGTGCCAGCAGGGAGACAGGGGTTGGCGGGGATACGCAGTATTTT. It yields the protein CASRETGVGGDTQYF. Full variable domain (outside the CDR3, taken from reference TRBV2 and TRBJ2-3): EPEVTQTPSHQVTQMGQEVILRCVPISNHLYFYWYRQILGQKVEFLVSFYNNEISEKSEIFDDQFSVERPDGSNFTLKIRSTKLEDSAMYFCASRETGVGGDTQYFGPGTRLTVL.

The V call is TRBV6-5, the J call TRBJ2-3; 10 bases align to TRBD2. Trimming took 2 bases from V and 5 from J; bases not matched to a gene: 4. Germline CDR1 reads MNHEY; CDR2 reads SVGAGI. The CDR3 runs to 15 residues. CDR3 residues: CASSYARTSGDTQYF. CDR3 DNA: TGTGCCAGCAGTTACGCTCGGACTAGCGGAGATACGCAGTATTTT.

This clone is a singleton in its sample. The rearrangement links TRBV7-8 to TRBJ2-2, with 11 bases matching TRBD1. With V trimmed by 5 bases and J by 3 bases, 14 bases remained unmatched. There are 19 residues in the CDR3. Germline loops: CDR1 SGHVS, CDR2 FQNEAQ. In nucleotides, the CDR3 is TGTGCCAGCAGCGAGTTAGGACAGGGGGCGGGGCGGCACACCGGGGAGCTGTTTTTT. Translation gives CASSELGQGAGRHTGELFF.

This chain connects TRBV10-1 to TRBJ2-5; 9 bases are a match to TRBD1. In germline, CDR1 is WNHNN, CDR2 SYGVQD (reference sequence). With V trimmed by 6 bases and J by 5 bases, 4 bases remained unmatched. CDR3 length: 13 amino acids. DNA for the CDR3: TGCGCCAGCAGCTTGGACAGGGGTGAGACCCAGTACTTC. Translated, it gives CASSLDRGETQYF.

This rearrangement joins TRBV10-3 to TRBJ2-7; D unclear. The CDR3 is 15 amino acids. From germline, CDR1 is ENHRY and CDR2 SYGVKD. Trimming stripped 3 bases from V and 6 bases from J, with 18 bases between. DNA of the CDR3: TGTGCCATCAGTGATCAAGGCGGTTTCGCCCCCGAGCAGTACTTC. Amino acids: CAISDQGGFAPEQYF.